Listed here are 20 T cell receptor beta chains from one sample, sequenced in a study of cytomegalovirus exposure and HLA in healthy donors. The PCR used 60 Vbeta and 13 Jbeta primers. The protocol was immunoSEQ multiplex PCR, while the TCRdb copy is restricted to in-frame clones and leaves out a portion. Among 150,000 or so clones listed, approximately 80% were seen once. The sequenced material came from PBMCs. These receptors were obtained from a woman aged 18-29 years in good health and CMV-seronegative.

A note on this clone: One end of the junction does not line up with germline, which may come from a read error. V and J are TRBV2 and TRBJ1-3; no reliable D call. The CDR3 length is 18 residues. Per germline, CDR1 SNHLY and CDR2 FYNNEI. The chain's CDR3 is CASSEEGYSDYSGNTIYF. The CDR3 nucleotides are TGTGCTAGCAGTGAGGAGGGATATTCGGATTACTCTGGAAACACCATATATTTT. The variable domain in full, with the rest retrieved from reference TRBV2 and TRBJ1-3, is EPEVTQTPSHQVTQMGQEVILRCVPISNHLYFYWYRQILGQKVEFLVSFYNNEISEKSEIFDDQFSVERPDGSNFTLKIRSTKLEDSAMYFCASSEEGYSDYSGNTIYFGEGSWLTVV.

This clone was counted a few times. This chain joins TRBV11-2 and TRBJ1-4, with D unclear. Trimming removed 5 bases at V and 0 bases at J, with 13 bases between. This CDR3 contains 16 residues. The germline CDR1 and CDR2 sequences are SGHAT and FQNNGV. The CDR3 bases are TGTGCCAGCAGCCTCATAGACTCTGCAACTAATGAAAAACTGTTTTTT. Translating gives CASSLIDSATNEKLFF.

The rearrangement joins TRBV28 to TRBJ1-3; 8 bases agree with TRBD1. Trimming removed 6 bases from V and 12 bases from J; junction bases left unmatched: 7. The CDR3 has 12 amino acids. Germline CDR1 MDHEN, CDR2 SYDVKM. CDR3 nucleotide sequence: TGTGCCAGCAGCCTCGGACAGGGAGACATATATTTT. Its protein product is CASSLGQGDIYF.

The rearrangement joins TRBV7-7 to TRBJ2-1, with D uncertain. Germline lookup yields CDR1 SSHAT and CDR2 FNYEAQ (reference sequence). This CDR3 contains 14 residues. CDR3 sequence reads: CASSRLSSYNEQFF. DNA of the CDR3: TGTGCTAGCTCGCGGCTAAGCTCCTACAATGAGCAGTTCTTC.

V is TRBV27 and J is TRBJ1-5, with 7 nucleotides matching TRBD1. CDR1 is MNHEY and CDR2 is SMNVEV in the germline V gene (reference sequence). J was trimmed by 4 bases and V by 5 bases; bases with no gene match: 5. The CDR3 is made up of 14 amino acids. In DNA form, the CDR3 reads TGTGCCAGCAGTCACCAGGGGGGAAATCAGCCCCAGCATTTT. This encodes CASSHQGGNQPQHF.

This sequence joins TRBV30 and TRBJ2-7, with no clear D. This CDR3 region has 12 residues. CDR1 and CDR2 from the germline V gene are GTSNPN and SVGIG (reference sequence). The V gene lost 0 bases and the J gene lost 4 bases, with 7 bases spanning the gap. In DNA, the CDR3 is TGTGCCTGGAGTGTACACGAATACGAGCAGTACTTC. It is translated as CAWSVHEYEQYF.

The chain recombines TRBV30 with TRBJ2-1; 9 nucleotides agree with TRBD2. Trimming took 8 bases from V and 9 from J; bases not matched to a gene: 11. Germline V gives CDR1 GTSNPN, CDR2 SVGIG (reference sequence). CDR3 size: 13 residues. CDR3 protein: CARGGRAGGEQFF. The CDR3 DNA reads TGTGCCCGGGGCGGGAGGGCGGGGGGTGAGCAGTTCTTC. Filled out from reference TRBV30 and TRBJ2-1, the complete variable domain reads SQTIHQWPATLVQPVGSPLSLECTVEGTSNPNLYWYRQAAGRGLQLLFYSVGIGQISSEVPQNLSASRPQDRQFILSSKKLLLSDSGFYLCARGGRAGGEQFFGPGTRLTVL.

V is TRBV10-1 and J is TRBJ2-7, with TRBD2 identical over 11 bases. Unmatched junction bases numbered 22, after V lost 6 bases and J lost 3 bases. CDR3 length equals 20 residues. CDR1 and CDR2 from the germline V gene are WNHNN and SYGVQD (reference sequence). CDR3 sequence reads: CASSRSRTSGSPSAGYEQYF. The CDR3, as DNA: TGCGCCAGCAGCAGAAGTCGAACTAGCGGGAGCCCCTCGGCCGGCTACGAGCAGTACTTC.

The chain is built from TRBV6-1 and TRBJ2-2; weak D call: TRBD1 (5 bases). The CDR3 totals 16 residues. V lost 2 bases and J 0 bases, leaving 10 bases between the germline ends. Looked up from germline, CDR1 is MNHNS and CDR2 is SASEGT. As DNA, the CDR3 is TGTGCCAGCAGTGAACAGGGTGGTCCGAACACCGGGGAGCTGTTTTTT. Translated: CASSEQGGPNTGELFF.

This clone was seen a single time. The J gene is TRBJ2-2, the V gene TRBV20-1; a weak D match, TRBD1 (5 bases). The V gene's germline CDR1 is DFQATT and CDR2 SNEGSKA (reference sequence). This CDR3 is 11 amino acids long. Trimming left V 5 bases short and J 15 bases short, with 16 bases between. The CDR3 protein is CSALRARTLFF. CDR3 nucleotides: TGCAGTGCTCTCAGGGCCAGGACGTTGTTTTTT.

This chain joins TRBV6-5 and TRBJ2-7; 8 nucleotides line up with TRBD1. The CDR3 totals 14 residues. With 5 bases clipped from V and 3 bases from J, the junction kept 6 bases outside the gene matches. Germline CDR1 MNHEY, CDR2 SVGAGI. This CDR3 reads CASSLRGPDYEQYF. DNA for the CDR3: TGTGCCAGCAGTCTCAGGGGGCCGGACTACGAGCAGTACTTC.

This clone has more than one count but fewer than ten. The V call is TRBV11-2, the J call TRBJ2-7; 8 bases line up with TRBD1. The CDR3 loop spans 15 amino acids. Germline values: CDR1 SGHAT, CDR2 FQNNGV. V was pared by 3 bases and J by 3 bases, with 7 bases of the junction left unmatched. CDR3 loop: CASSFLPQGVYEQYF. The CDR3 DNA reads as TGTGCCAGCAGCTTTTTGCCACAGGGGGTCTACGAGCAGTACTTC.

The rearrangement joins TRBV6-1 to TRBJ2-7; TRBD1 matches at 10 bases. The trim removed 4 bases at V and 4 bases at J, leaving 7 bases unmatched. CDR3 length: 15 amino acids. Germline CDR1 is MNHNS and CDR2 is SASEGT. The CDR3 DNA is TGTGCCAGCAGTGTCCGGGACAGGGGTGTATACGAGCAGTACTTC. Translated, it gives CASSVRDRGVYEQYF.

V gene TRBV5-1 combines with J gene TRBJ2-2; TRBD1 matches 7 bases. Per germline, CDR1 SGHRS and CDR2 YFSETQ. The trim removed 7 bases at V and 0 bases at J, leaving 6 bases unmatched. The CDR3 runs to 15 residues. The CDR3 coding sequence is TGCGCCAGCTCAGCAGGGACAGCGAACACCGGGGAGCTGTTTTTT. Amino acids: CASSAGTANTGELFF.

Here the CDR3 DNA reads TGTGCCACCAGCTTAACAGGGTATGGCTACACCTTC. Protein: CATSLTGYGYTF. The chain combines TRBV15 with TRBJ1-2; a possible D gene is TRBD1 (6 bases). CDR1 LNHNV and CDR2 YYDKDF come from the germline V gene (reference sequence). V lost 5 bases to trimming and J lost 5 bases, with 9 bases between them. The CDR3 is 12 amino acids.

This sequence joins TRBV2 and TRBJ2-7; 9 bases line up with TRBD1. The CDR3 is 14 amino acids. Germline lookup yields CDR1 SNHLY and CDR2 FYNNEI. V lost 1 base to trimming and J lost 6 bases; unmatched junction nucleotides: 4. The CDR3, as DNA: TGTGCCAGCAGTGAAGTGGGACAGGGAGGCGAGCAGTACTTC. The encoded protein is CASSEVGQGGEQYF.

The chain is built from TRBV7-6 and TRBJ2-5; perhaps TRBD2 as D (5 bases). The ends were cut back, 4 bases at V and 4 bases at J, with 19 bases in the middle. CDR1 and CDR2 from the germline V gene are SGHVS and FNYEAQ. The CDR3 loop spans 16 amino acids. The CDR3 loop reads CASSSNAGGFRETQYF. The CDR3 region has the DNA TGTGCCAGCAGCTCGAACGCGGGTGGATTTCGAGAGACCCAGTACTTC.

This chain uses TRBV5-4 with TRBJ2-1; 11 bases agree with TRBD1. Germline V gene lookup returns CDR1 SGHNT and CDR2 YYREEE (reference sequence). This CDR3 is built from 16 residues. Trimming removed 4 bases from V and 1 base from J; junction bases left unmatched: 4. For the CDR3, the DNA is TGTGCCAGCAGCCGCGGGACAGGGGGGTCCTACAATGAGCAGTTCTTC. Protein product: CASSRGTGGSYNEQFF.

This chain joins TRBV6-4 and TRBJ2-3; perhaps TRBD2 as D (5 bases). Trimming took off 3 bases at V and 7 bases at J, with 17 bases between the two ends. This CDR3 has 15 amino acids. Germline values: CDR1 MRHNA, CDR2 SNTAGT. CDR3: CASSEYGGAQNTQYF. The CDR3, as DNA: TGTGCCAGCAGTGAATATGGAGGTGCACAGAATACGCAGTATTTT.

This clone was seen just once. The genes are TRBV4-2 and TRBJ1-6; D not resolved. V lost 0 bases to trimming and J lost 8 bases, with 8 bases between them. Germline CDR1 LGHNA, CDR2 YNFKEQ. This CDR3 has 14 residues. The CDR3 sequence: CASSQDPRDSPLHF. The CDR3 DNA follows: TGTGCCAGCAGCCAAGACCCGCGGGATTCACCCCTCCACTTT.